This is a list of T cell receptor beta chains from one sample in a study of shared clonotypes between healthy human individuals. This table comes from immunoSEQ multiplex PCR, and its TCRdb copy is limited to in-frame clones, with some not included. This repertoire shows millions of clones, roughly 94% found once; its top ten account for 0.1% to 0.15%. Specimen: naive CD4+ T cells sorted from blood. Receptors originate from a man younger than 30 in good health. Each CDR3 is given with its conserved first and last residue. Each record gives: J gene, clone size, V gene, D gene, CDR3 DNA, CDR3 protein. A D gene is named only where the DNA matches it firmly. Only some rows state a clone size, as once, few, many or a class for expanded clones.

>TRBJ1-6|.|TRBV5-1|.
TGCGCCAGCAGACAGGGAGCGGATTCACCCCTCCACTTT
CASRQGADSPLHF
>TRBJ2-3|.|TRBV2|.
TGTGCCAGCAGGAAGAGAGGGGGGGGCCTAAAGGCGGATACGCAGTATTTT
CASRKRGGGLKADTQYF
>TRBJ2-7|.|TRBV6-6|.
TGTGCCAGCAGTACACCAACGGGGATAAACAACGAGCAGTACTTC
CASSTPTGINNEQYF
>TRBJ2-7|.|TRBV5-1|TRBD1
TGCGCCAGCAAGAGTAGGACAGGGAGTGAGAACGAGCAGTACTTC
CASKSRTGSENEQYF
>TRBJ1-5|.|TRBV10-3|.
TGTGCCATCAGTGAGTCCACGGGGGGCGCGGGGAATCAGCCCCAGCATTTT
CAISESTGGAGNQPQHF
>TRBJ2-7|.|TRBV6-5|.
TGTGCCAGCAGTACAGGACGCCCGTCAGGCGAGCAGTACTTC
CASSTGRPSGEQYF
>TRBJ1-2|.|TRBV7-3|.
TGTGCCAGCAGCGCCGAGGGCTATGGCTACACCTTC
CASSAEGYGYTF
>TRBJ2-2|.|TRBV30|TRBD1
TGTGCCTGGAGATATGGACAGGGAGACACCGGGGAGCTGTTTTTT
CAWRYGQGDTGELFF
>TRBJ2-3|.|TRBV28|TRBD1
TGTGCCAGCAGTTTTATGGACAGGGGACCTTCCACAGATACGCAGTATTTT
CASSFMDRGPSTDTQYF
>TRBJ2-2|.|TRBV4-1|.
TGCGCCAGCAGCCAAGATGTGGGGCCCACCGGGGAGCTGTTTTTT
CASSQDVGPTGELFF
>TRBJ1-1|.|TRBV29-1|TRBD1
TGCAGCGTTTACGTCAGGGGGTTGGATACTGAAGCTTTCTTT
CSVYVRGLDTEAFF
>TRBJ2-1|once|TRBV5-1|.
TGCGCCAGCAGCTGGGGACCGGACACCTACAATGAGCAGTTCTTC
CASSWGPDTYNEQFF
>TRBJ2-7|.|TRBV6-6|.
TGTGCCAGCAGCTATGCGAGTAGTAGGTCCTACGAGCAGTACTTC
CASSYASSRSYEQYF
>TRBJ2-7|.|TRBV7-2|TRBD1
TGTGCCAGCAGCTGGGAGGACAGGGAAGGATCCGAGCAGTACTTC
CASSWEDREGSEQYF
>TRBJ2-7|once|TRBV19|TRBD1
TGTGCCAGTAGTATTCGGGACAGCTACGAGCAGTACTTC
CASSIRDSYEQYF
>TRBJ2-2|.|TRBV6-1|TRBD1
TGTGCCAGCAGTGATGAGACAGGGCCGCCCAAGACCGGGGAGCTGTTTTTT
CASSDETGPPKTGELFF
>TRBJ1-4|.|TRBV5-6|.
TGTGCCAGCAGCTTTAGGGGCCTTAATGAAAAACTGTTTTTT
CASSFRGLNEKLFF
>TRBJ2-5|.|TRBV2|.
TGTGCCAGCAGTGAGGGAGGGACCCAGTACTTC
CASSEGGTQYF
>TRBJ2-5|.|TRBV4-1|TRBD2
TGCGCCAGCAGCCGAGGACTAGCTGCGGAGACCCAGTACTTC
CASSRGLAAETQYF
>TRBJ2-7|.|TRBV6-6|TRBD2
TGTGCCAGCAGTTACGGCGGGAGGGAGGCCCCCCTTTACTTC
CASSYGGREAPLYF
>TRBJ2-5|.|TRBV10-3|.
TGTGCCATCAGTGAGTCGGATCAAGAGACCCAGTACTTC
CAISESDQETQYF
>TRBJ2-5|.|TRBV30|TRBD1
TGTGCCTTTGGTGGGACAGTAGAGACCCAGTACTTC
CAFGGTVETQYF
>TRBJ1-5|.|TRBV5-1|.
TGCGCCAGCAGCTTGGAAACAGGTCCAAATCAGCCCCAGCATTTT
CASSLETGPNQPQHF
>TRBJ1-4|.|TRBV10-3|.
TGTGCCATCAGTGAACAGGGATTGGACAATGAAAAACTGTTTTTT
CAISEQGLDNEKLFF
>TRBJ2-1|.|TRBV27|.
TGTGCCAGCAGTTTGTGGGACCCGCGGCAGGAGCAGTTCTTC
CASSLWDPRQEQFF
>TRBJ2-7|.|TRBV5-5|.
TGTGCCAGCAGCTTGGCCGGATCCTACGAGCAGTACTTC
CASSLAGSYEQYF
>TRBJ2-7|.|TRBV5-1|.
TGCGCCAGCAGCTTCGGGACCAAAGCCTACGAGCAGTACTTC
CASSFGTKAYEQYF
>TRBJ1-2|.|TRBV30|.
TGTGCCTGTCCCAAGGGCCTGGCGCAAGATGGCTACACCTTC
CACPKGLAQDGYTF
>TRBJ2-5|.|TRBV5-1|.
TGCGCCAGCAGCTTGAGGGGATCAGAGCAAGAGACCCAGTACTTC
CASSLRGSEQETQYF
>TRBJ2-4|.|TRBV9|TRBD1
TGTGCCAGCAGCGTCGGCCCGGACAGGGGGAAAAACATTCAGTACTTC
CASSVGPDRGKNIQYF
>TRBJ2-3|.|TRBV28|TRBD1
TGTGCCAGCAGTTTATTACAGGGGATAAGCACAGATACGCAGTATTTT
CASSLLQGISTDTQYF
>TRBJ1-1|.|TRBV10-3|.
TGTGCCATCAGCCCCCGGGACGGTCGAAACACTGAAGCTTTCTTT
CAISPRDGRNTEAFF
>TRBJ2-3|.|TRBV6-5|.
TGTGCCAGCAATAGGGGAACAAGCACAGATACGCAGTATTTT
CASNRGTSTDTQYF
>TRBJ2-5|.|TRBV11-2|TRBD2
TGTGCCAGCAGCTTCAGTCTAGCGGATCAAGAGACCCAGTACTTC
CASSFSLADQETQYF
>TRBJ2-5|.|TRBV27|TRBD1
TGTGCCAGCAGTTTAACGGACAGGGGAGAGACCCAGTACTTC
CASSLTDRGETQYF
>TRBJ2-5|.|TRBV4-3|.
TGCGCCAGCAGCCAGGCCACTGGGGGAACGGGCGAGACCCAGTACTTC
CASSQATGGTGETQYF
>TRBJ2-7|.|TRBV12-5|TRBD2
TGTGCTAGTGGTTCCCCAGCGGGAGAGCAGTACTTC
CASGSPAGEQYF
>TRBJ1-2|once|TRBV5-6|.
TGTGCCAGCAGCTTAAGGGCAGCATCCTATGGCTACACCTTC
CASSLRAASYGYTF
>TRBJ2-2|.|TRBV10-3|TRBD2
TGTGCCATCCGACTAGCGGGAAACACCGGGGAGCTGTTTTTT
CAIRLAGNTGELFF
>TRBJ1-1|.|TRBV30|.
TGTGCCTGGAGTGTATCCCGAGTTGAAGCTTTCTTT
CAWSVSRVEAFF
>TRBJ1-6|.|TRBV9|.
TGTGCCAGCGATACCGGACAGACCCTTAATTCACCCCTCCACTTT
CASDTGQTLNSPLHF
>TRBJ2-2|.|TRBV14|.
TGTGCCAGCAGCCAAGTTAGCGGATACACCGGGGAGCTGTTTTTT
CASSQVSGYTGELFF
>TRBJ2-5|.|TRBV19|TRBD2
TGTGCCAGTAGTATCTCGCCTAGCGGGAGGCGCCGTGGGGAGACCCAGTACTTC
CASSISPSGRRRGETQYF
>TRBJ1-1|.|TRBV5-1|.
TGCGCCAGCAGCCCCAATCGGGCCGGGGGCGGCACTGAAGCTTTCTTT
CASSPNRAGGGTEAFF
>TRBJ2-2|.|TRBV10-1|.
TGCGCCAGCAGTGGACAGGCGGGCACCGGGGAGCTGTTTTTT
CASSGQAGTGELFF
>TRBJ2-7|once|TRBV4-3|TRBD1
TGCGCCAGCAGCCAAGATAGGGGGCCCTACGAGCAGTACTTC
CASSQDRGPYEQYF
>TRBJ2-1|.|TRBV28|TRBD1
TGTGCCAGCAGTTTAGCAGGGGGTTACAATGAGCAGTTCTTC
CASSLAGGYNEQFF
>TRBJ2-7|.|TRBV7-9|TRBD1
TGTGCCAGCAGCTCTCGGACAGGTTTGCGCGAGCAGTACTTC
CASSSRTGLREQYF
>TRBJ2-3|.|TRBV19|.
TGTGCCAGTAGTGGGAGTGGGCTAGCTGAAGATACGCAGTATTTT
CASSGSGLAEDTQYF
>TRBJ1-4|.|TRBV9|.
TGTGCCAGCAGCGTAGGTCTTCAGGAAAAACTGTTTTTT
CASSVGLQEKLFF
>TRBJ2-2|.|TRBV5-5|.
TGTGCCAGCAGCCCCTACACCGGGGAGCTGTTTTTT
CASSPYTGELFF
>TRBJ2-5|.|TRBV10-3|TRBD2
TGTGCCATCAGTGGAGCGGGAGTTGAGACCCAGTACTTC
CAISGAGVETQYF
>TRBJ2-3|.|TRBV6-1|TRBD2
TGTGCCAGCAGTGAATGGGTAGCGGGGGGGCGAGGCGCAGATACGCAGTATTTT
CASSEWVAGGRGADTQYF